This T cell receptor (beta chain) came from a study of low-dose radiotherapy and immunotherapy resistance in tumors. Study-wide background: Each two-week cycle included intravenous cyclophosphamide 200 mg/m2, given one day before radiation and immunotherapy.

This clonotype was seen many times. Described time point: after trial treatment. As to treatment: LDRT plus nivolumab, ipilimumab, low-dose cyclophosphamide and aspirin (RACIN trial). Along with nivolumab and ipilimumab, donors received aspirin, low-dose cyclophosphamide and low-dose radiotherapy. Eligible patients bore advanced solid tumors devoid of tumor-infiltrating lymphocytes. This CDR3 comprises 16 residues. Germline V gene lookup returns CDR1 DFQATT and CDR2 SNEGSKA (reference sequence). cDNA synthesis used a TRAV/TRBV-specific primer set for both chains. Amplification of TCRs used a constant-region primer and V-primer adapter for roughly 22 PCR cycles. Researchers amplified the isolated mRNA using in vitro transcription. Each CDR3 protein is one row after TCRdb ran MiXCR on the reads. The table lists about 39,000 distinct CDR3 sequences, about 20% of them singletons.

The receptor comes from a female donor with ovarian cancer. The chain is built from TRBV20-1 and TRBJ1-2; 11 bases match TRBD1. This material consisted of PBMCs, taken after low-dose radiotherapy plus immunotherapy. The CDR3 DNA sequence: TGCACGGGACAGGGGGGAGAGCCAAAGATTAACTATGGCTACACCTTC. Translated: CTGQGGEPKINYGYTF.